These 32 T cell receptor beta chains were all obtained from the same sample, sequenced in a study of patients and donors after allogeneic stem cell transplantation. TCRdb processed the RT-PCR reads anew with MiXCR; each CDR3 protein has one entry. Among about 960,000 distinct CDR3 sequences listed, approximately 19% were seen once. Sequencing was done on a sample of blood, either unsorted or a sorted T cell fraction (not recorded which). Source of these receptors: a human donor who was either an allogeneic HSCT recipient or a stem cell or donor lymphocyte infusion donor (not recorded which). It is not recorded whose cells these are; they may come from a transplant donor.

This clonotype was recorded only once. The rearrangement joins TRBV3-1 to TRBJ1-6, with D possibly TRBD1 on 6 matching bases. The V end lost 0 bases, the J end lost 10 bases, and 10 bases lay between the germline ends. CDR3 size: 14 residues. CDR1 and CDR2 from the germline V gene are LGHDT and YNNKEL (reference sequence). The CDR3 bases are TGTGCCAGCAGCCAAGATATTGGGGGCTCACCCCTCCACTTT. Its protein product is CASSQDIGGSPLHF.

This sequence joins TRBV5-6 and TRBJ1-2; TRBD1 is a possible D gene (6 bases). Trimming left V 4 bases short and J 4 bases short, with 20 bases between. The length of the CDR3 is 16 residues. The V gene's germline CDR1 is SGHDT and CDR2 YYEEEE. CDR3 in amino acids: CASSLTGTTLSYGYTF. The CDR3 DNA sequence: TGTGCCAGCAGCCTTACCGGGACAACTCTTTCCTATGGCTACACCTTC.

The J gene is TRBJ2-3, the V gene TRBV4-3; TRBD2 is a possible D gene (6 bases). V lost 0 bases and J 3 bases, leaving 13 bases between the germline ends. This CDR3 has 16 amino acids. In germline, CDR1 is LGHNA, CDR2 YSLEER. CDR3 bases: TGCGCCAGCAGCCAAGATCGGGGGAAGGGGACAGATACGCAGTATTTT. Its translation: CASSQDRGKGTDTQYF.

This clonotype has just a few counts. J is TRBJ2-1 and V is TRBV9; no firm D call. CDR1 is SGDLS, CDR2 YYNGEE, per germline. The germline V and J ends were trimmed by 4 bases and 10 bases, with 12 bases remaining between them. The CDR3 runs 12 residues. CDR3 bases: TGTGCCAGCAGCACCAGGCAGGCCGAGCAGTTCTTC. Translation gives CASSTRQAEQFF.

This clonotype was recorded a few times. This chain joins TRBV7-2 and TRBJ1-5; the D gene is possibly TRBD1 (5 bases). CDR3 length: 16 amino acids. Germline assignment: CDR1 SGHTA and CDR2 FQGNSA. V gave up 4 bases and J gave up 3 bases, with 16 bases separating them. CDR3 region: CASSSPGPGDNQPQHF. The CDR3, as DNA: TGTGCCAGCAGCTCCCCAGGGCCCGGGGACAATCAGCCCCAGCATTTT.

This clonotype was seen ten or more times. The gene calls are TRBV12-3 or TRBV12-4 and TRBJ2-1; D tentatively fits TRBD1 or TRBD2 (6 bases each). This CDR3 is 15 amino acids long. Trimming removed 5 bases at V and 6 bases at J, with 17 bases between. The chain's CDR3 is CASSLRDKGGNEQFF. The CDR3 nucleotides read TGTGCCAGCAGTCTCCGGGACAAGGGAGGCAATGAGCAGTTCTTC.

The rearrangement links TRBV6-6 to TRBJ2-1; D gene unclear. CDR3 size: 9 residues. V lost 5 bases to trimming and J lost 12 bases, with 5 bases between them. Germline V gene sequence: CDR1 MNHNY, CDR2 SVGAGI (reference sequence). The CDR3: CASSPPQFF. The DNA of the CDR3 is TGTGCCAGCAGTCCCCCGCAGTTCTTC.

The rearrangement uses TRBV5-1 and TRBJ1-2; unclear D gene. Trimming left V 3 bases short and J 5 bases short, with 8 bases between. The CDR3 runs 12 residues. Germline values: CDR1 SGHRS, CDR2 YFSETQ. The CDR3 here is CASSWKWYGYTF. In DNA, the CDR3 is TGCGCCAGCAGCTGGAAATGGTATGGCTACACCTTC.

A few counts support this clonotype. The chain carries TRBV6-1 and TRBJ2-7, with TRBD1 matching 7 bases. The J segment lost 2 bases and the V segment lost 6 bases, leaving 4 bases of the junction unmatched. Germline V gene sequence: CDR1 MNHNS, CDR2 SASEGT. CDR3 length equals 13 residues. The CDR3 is CASSRGQPYEQYF. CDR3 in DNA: TGTGCCAGCAGCAGGGGACAGCCCTACGAGCAGTACTTC.

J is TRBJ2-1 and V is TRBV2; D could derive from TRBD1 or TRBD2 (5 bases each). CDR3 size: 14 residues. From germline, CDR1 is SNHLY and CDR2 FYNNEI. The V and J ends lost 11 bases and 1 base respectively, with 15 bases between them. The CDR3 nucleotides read TGTGCCTCGGGGCAGGGTAAATCCTACAATGAGCAGTTCTTC. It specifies CASGQGKSYNEQFF.

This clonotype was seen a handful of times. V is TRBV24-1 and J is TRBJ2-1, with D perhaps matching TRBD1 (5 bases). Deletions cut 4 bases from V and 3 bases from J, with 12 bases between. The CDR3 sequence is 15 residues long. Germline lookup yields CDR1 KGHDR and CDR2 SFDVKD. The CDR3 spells CATSDHTGVYNEQFF. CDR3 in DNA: TGTGCCACCAGTGACCACACAGGCGTCTACAATGAGCAGTTCTTC.

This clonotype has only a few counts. In DNA form, the CDR3 reads TGTGCCATCAGTGATAGGGCAGAGAACACTGAAGCTTTCTTT. Its protein product is CAISDRAENTEAFF. The V and J genes are TRBV10-3 and TRBJ1-1; D is unclear. Germline loops: CDR1 ENHRY, CDR2 SYGVKD. Trimming left V 3 bases short and J 1 base short, with 9 bases between. The CDR3 is made up of 14 amino acids.

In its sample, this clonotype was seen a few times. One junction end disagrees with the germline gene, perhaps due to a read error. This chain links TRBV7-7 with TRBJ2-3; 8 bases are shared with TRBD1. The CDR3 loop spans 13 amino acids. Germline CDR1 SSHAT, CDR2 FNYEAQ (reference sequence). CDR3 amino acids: CASSLGDRGTQYF. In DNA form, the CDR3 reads TGTGCTAGCAGCTTAGGAGACAGGGGAACGCAGTATTTT.

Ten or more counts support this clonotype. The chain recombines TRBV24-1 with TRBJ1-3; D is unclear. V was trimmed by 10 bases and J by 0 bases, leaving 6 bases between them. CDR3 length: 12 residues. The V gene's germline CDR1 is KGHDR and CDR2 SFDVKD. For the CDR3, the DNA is TGTGCCACACGGGGCTCTGGAAACACCATATATTTT. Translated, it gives CATRGSGNTIYF.

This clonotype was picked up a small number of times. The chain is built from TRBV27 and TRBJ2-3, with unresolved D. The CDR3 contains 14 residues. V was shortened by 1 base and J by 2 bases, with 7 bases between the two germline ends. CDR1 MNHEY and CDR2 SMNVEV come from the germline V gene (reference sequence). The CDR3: CASSLWSVTDTQYF. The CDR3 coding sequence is TGTGCCAGCAGTTTATGGTCGGTCACAGATACGCAGTATTTT.

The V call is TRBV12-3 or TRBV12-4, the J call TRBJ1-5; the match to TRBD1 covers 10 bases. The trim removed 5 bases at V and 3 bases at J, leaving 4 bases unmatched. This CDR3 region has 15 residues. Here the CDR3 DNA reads TGTGCCAGCAGTCCGGGACAGGGGAACAATCAGCCCCAGCATTTT. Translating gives CASSPGQGNNQPQHF.

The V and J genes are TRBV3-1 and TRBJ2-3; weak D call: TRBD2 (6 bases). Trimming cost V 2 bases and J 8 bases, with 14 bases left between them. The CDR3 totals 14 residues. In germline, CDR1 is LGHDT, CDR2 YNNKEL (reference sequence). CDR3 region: CASSQLATQVTQYF. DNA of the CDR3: TGTGCCAGCAGCCAACTAGCGACCCAGGTTACGCAGTATTTT.

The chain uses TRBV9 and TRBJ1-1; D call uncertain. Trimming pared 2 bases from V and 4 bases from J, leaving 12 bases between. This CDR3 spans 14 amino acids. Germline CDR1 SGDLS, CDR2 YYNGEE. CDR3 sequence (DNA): TGTGCCAGCAGCGTTCGTACGGTCGCCACTGAAGCTTTCTTT. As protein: CASSVRTVATEAFF.

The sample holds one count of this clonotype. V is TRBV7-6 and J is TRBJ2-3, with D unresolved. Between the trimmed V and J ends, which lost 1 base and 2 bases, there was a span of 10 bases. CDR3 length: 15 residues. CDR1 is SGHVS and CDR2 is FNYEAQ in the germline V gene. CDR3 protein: CASSLENRYTDTQYF. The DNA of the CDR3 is TGTGCCAGCAGCTTAGAGAATAGATACACAGATACGCAGTATTTT.

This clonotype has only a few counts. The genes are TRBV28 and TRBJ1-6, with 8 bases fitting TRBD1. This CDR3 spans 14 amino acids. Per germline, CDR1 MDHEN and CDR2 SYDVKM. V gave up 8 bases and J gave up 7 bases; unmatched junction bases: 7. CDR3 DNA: TGTGCCAGCCGCCGGGACAGGCTAAATTCACCCCTCCACTTT. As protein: CASRRDRLNSPLHF.

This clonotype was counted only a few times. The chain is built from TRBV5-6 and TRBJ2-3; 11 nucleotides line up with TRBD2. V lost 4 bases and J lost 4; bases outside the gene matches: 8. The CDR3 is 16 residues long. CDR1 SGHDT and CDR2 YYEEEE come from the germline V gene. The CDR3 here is CASSALSGRASDTQYF. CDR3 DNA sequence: TGTGCCAGCAGCGCCCTTAGCGGGAGGGCCTCAGATACGCAGTATTTT.

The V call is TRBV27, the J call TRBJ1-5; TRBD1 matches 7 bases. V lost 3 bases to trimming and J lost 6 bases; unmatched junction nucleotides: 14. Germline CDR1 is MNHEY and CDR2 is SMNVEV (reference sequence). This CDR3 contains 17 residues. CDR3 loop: CASSFGEKGQRGQPQHF. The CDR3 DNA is TGTGCCAGCAGTTTCGGTGAAAAGGGACAGAGGGGTCAGCCCCAGCATTTT.

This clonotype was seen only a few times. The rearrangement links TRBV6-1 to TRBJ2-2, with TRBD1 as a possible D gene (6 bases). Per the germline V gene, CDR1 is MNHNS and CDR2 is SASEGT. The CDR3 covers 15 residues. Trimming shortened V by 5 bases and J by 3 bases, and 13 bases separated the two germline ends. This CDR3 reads CASSSGRGDTGELFF. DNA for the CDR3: TGTGCCAGCAGTAGCGGCAGGGGAGACACCGGGGAGCTGTTTTTT.

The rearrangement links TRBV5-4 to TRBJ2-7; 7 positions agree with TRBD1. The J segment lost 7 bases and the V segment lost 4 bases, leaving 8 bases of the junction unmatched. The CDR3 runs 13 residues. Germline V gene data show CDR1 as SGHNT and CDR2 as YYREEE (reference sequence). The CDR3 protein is CASSQMTGTEQYF. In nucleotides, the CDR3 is TGTGCCAGCAGCCAAATGACAGGGACGGAGCAGTACTTC.

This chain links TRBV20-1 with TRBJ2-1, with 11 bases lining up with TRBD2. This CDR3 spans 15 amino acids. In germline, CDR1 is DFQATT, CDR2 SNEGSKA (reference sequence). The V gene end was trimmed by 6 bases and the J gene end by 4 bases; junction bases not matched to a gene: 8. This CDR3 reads CSAALAGGPYNEQFF. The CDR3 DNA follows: TGCAGTGCCGCGTTAGCGGGGGGGCCGTACAATGAGCAGTTCTTC.

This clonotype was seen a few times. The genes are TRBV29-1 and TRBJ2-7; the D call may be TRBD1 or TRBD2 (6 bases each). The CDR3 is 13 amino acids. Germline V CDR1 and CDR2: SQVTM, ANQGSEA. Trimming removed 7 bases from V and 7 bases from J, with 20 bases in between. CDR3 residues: CSAEGDTLREQYF. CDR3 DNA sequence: TGCAGCGCGGAGGGGGATACCCTACGGGAGCAGTACTTC.

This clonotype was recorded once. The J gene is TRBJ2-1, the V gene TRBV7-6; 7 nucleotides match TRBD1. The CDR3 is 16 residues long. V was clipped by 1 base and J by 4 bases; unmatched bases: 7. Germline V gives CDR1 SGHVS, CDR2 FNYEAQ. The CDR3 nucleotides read TGTGCCAGCAGCTTAGGGGGGACAGTTAGGTACAATGAGCAGTTCTTC. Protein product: CASSLGGTVRYNEQFF.

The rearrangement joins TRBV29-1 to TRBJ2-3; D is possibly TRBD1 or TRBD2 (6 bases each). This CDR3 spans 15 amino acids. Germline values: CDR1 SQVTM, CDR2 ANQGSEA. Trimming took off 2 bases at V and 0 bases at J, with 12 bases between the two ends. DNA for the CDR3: TGCAGCGTTGAACGCGGGACAACGAGCACAGATACGCAGTATTTT. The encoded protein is CSVERGTTSTDTQYF.

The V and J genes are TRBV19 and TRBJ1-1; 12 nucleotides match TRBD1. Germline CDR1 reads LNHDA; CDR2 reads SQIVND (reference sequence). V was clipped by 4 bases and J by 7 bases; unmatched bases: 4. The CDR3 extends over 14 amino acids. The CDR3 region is CASSRGQGAGEAFF. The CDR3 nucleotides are TGTGCCAGTAGTAGGGGACAGGGGGCTGGTGAAGCTTTCTTT.

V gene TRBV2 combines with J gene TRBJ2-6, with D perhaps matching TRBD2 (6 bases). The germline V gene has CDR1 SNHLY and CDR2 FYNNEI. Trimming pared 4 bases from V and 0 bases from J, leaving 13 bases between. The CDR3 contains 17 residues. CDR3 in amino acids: CASSGVRGSSGANVLTF. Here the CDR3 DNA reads TGTGCCAGCAGTGGGGTCCGGGGGAGCTCTGGGGCCAACGTCCTGACTTTC.

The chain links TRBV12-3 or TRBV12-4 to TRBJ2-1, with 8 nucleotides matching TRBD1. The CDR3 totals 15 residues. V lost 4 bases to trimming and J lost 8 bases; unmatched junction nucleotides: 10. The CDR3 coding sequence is TGTGCCAGCAGTTCTAGGACAGGGAGGTCCGATGAGCAGTTCTTC. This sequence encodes CASSSRTGRSDEQFF.

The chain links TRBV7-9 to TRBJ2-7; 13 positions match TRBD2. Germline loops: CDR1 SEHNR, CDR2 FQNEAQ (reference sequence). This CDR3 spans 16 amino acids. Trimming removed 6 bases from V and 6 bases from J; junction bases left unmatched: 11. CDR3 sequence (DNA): TGTGCCAGCAGTCCGCAGACTAGCGGGAGGCCTGTCGAGCAGTACTTC. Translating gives CASSPQTSGRPVEQYF.